These T cell receptor beta chains were read from a single sample in a study of Tregs in tolerant kidney transplant recipients. Clones were read by immunoSEQ multiplex PCR, and TCRdb kept only the in-frame ones, dropping some. This sample has some 64,000 clones, with less than 98% found just once. Specimen: Tregs from blood, collected before the transplant. The receptors here all came from a human donor who received a combined kidney and bone marrow transplant. The CDR3 runs from the conserved cysteine through the conserved F or W. D genes are given only for firm matches. Size is omitted from some rows. Given values are once, few, many or a class for expanded clones.

j_call clone_size v_call d_call cdr3_nt cdr3_aa
TRBJ2-3 - TRBV19 TRBD2 TGTGCCAGTAGTCCGACCCGACTAGCGGGAGCGGCAGATACGCAGTATTTT CASSPTRLAGAADTQYF
TRBJ1-1 - TRBV19 TRBD1 TGTGCCAGTAGCCGGACAGGGGTTAGGGAAGCTTTCTTT CASSRTGVREAFF
TRBJ1-1 - TRBV6-4 - TGTGCCAGCAGTGAGGTGGCAGGGGCCGGCAAAACTTTCTTT CASSEVAGAGKTFF
TRBJ2-7 - TRBV14 - TGTGCCAGCAGCCAAGCTGGCGGGTGGAGACGTGAGCAGTACTTC CASSQAGGWRREQYF
TRBJ2-2 - TRBV19 TRBD2 TGTGCCGGTAGCGGGGCGAACACCGGGGAGCTGTTTTTT CAGSGANTGELFF
TRBJ2-1 - TRBV19 - TGTGCCAGTAGTATCTCAGGGTGGTACAATGAGCAGTTCTTC CASSISGWYNEQFF
TRBJ1-3 - TRBV7-9 - TGTGCCAGCAGCTCCGCCCAGAATGGAAACACCATATATTTT CASSSAQNGNTIYF
TRBJ2-7 - TRBV7-9 TRBD2 TGTGCCAGCAGCTTAGCACTAACTAGCGGGGGCTCCTACGAGCAGTACTTC CASSLALTSGGSYEQYF
TRBJ2-3 - TRBV5-4 TRBD2 TGTGCCAGCAGCTTGGGGCTAGCGGCAGATACGCAGTATTTT CASSLGLAADTQYF
TRBJ2-5 - TRBV7-6 - TGTGCCAGCAGCCCGTTACAAGAGACCCAGTACTTC CASSPLQETQYF
TRBJ1-1 - TRBV6-5 - TGTGCCAGCAGTTCGACACAGGGATACACTGAAGCTTTCTTT CASSSTQGYTEAFF
TRBJ2-7 - TRBV7-2 TRBD2 TGTGCCAGCAGCCCCTTTGGACTAGCGGGGGGCGAGCAGTACTTC CASSPFGLAGGEQYF
TRBJ2-7 - TRBV6-5 TRBD1 TGTGCCAGCAACAGGGGCTACGAGCAGTACTTC CASNRGYEQYF
TRBJ1-1 - TRBV21-1 - TGTGCCAGCAGCAAAGTAGTCTTAACAGGGGTCACTGAAGCTTTCTTT CASSKVVLTGVTEAFF
TRBJ2-7 - TRBV7-9 TRBD2 TGTGCCAGCAGCTTAGGACTAGCCGGCGAGCAGTACTTC CASSLGLAGEQYF
TRBJ2-7 - TRBV4-3 TRBD1 TGCGCCAGCAGCCAAATCTCGGGACAGGGAGGCTACGAGCAGTACTTC CASSQISGQGGYEQYF
TRBJ2-7 - TRBV9 - TGTGCCAGCAGCCCCCGGGGATCCTCCTACGAGCAGTACTTC CASSPRGSSYEQYF
TRBJ2-2 - TRBV19 TRBD1 TGTGCCAGTAGTTTGGACAGGGGATACACCGGGGAGCTGTTTTTT CASSLDRGYTGELFF
TRBJ2-7 - TRBV5-4 TRBD2 TGTGCCAGCAGCTTGGGACTAGCGACTACCTACGAGCAGTACTTC CASSLGLATTYEQYF
TRBJ2-5 - TRBV20-1 - TGCAGTGCTACAGAGCTCGGGACCCAGTACTTC CSATELGTQYF
TRBJ1-2 - TRBV28 TRBD1 TGTGCCAGCAGCCGTCCCGGGACAGGGGTCATCTTGGATGGCTACACCTTC CASSRPGTGVILDGYTF
TRBJ2-4 once TRBV28 TRBD1 TGTGCCAGCAGTGCAAACAGGGGGCGATTCATAGCCAAAAACATTCAGTACTTC CASSANRGRFIAKNIQYF
TRBJ2-2 - TRBV30 - TGTGCCTGGAGTGTACGAGCCGGGATGTACACCGGGGAGCTGTTTTTT CAWSVRAGMYTGELFF
TRBJ2-3 - TRBV7-9 TRBD1 TGTGCCAGCAGCTCCTCAGGGGGCTGGTCAGATACGCAGTATTTT CASSSSGGWSDTQYF
TRBJ2-3 - TRBV4-1 TRBD1 TGCGCCAGCAGCCAACGGGACAGCAGGGATACGCAGTATTTT CASSQRDSRDTQYF
TRBJ2-5 - TRBV5-1 - TGCGCCAGCAGCTCTATAGCGATGGGGGAGACCCAGTACTTC CASSSIAMGETQYF
TRBJ1-5 - TRBV6-5 - TGTGCCAGCAGCTCAGGAGGGCTACCTAATCAGCCCCAGCATTTT CASSSGGLPNQPQHF
TRBJ2-7 - TRBV6-6 - TGTGCCAGCAGTTACTCCCCGGGTACGTTCCACGAGCAGTACTTC CASSYSPGTFHEQYF
TRBJ2-1 - TRBV30 - TGTGCCTGGTCCCAGGGCCACAATGAGCAGTTCTTC CAWSQGHNEQFF
TRBJ1-3 - TRBV11-3 - TGTGCCAGCAGCTCGAGTACAGTAATCTCTGGAAACACCATATATTTT CASSSSTVISGNTIYF
TRBJ2-7 - TRBV18 - TGTGCCAGCTCACCATCACGTCCGGGATTGGCCTACGAGCAGTACTTC CASSPSRPGLAYEQYF
TRBJ1-2 - TRBV28 TRBD1 TGTGCCAGCAGTCCCCTGGGGCCGACAGGGAAGGATGGCTACACCTTC CASSPLGPTGKDGYTF
TRBJ2-5 - TRBV7-2 TRBD2 TGTGCCAGCAGCTTCCAGACTAGCGGGGGGCAAGAGACCCAGTACTTC CASSFQTSGGQETQYF
TRBJ1-2 - TRBV27 TRBD1 TGTGCCAGCAGTTTATCAATCTGGACAGGGGGCGGCTACACCTTC CASSLSIWTGGGYTF
TRBJ2-2 once TRBV7-2 TRBD2 TGTGCCAGCAGCCCAATACCGGGGGGGGGCGGGGAGCTGTTTTTT CASSPIPGGGGELFF
TRBJ2-7 - TRBV12-1 - TGTGCCAGCAGCCCCCCTCGGGACTCGCATTACGAGCAGTACTTC CASSPPRDSHYEQYF
TRBJ2-2 - TRBV7-3 TRBD2 TGTGCCAGCAGCTCACGACTAGCGGGAGGACTGAACACCGGGGAGCTGTTTTTT CASSSRLAGGLNTGELFF
TRBJ2-1 - TRBV6-5 TRBD2 TGTGCCAGCAGTTACACAGCGGGGACCTACAATGAGCAGTTCTTC CASSYTAGTYNEQFF
TRBJ2-1 - TRBV11-1 - TGTGCCAGCAGCCTAAGGCCGGGAGAAGACAATGAGCAGTTCTTC CASSLRPGEDNEQFF
TRBJ1-3 - TRBV10-3 - TGTGCCATCAGTACTACAGGGCACTCTGGAAACACCATATATTTT CAISTTGHSGNTIYF
TRBJ1-6 - TRBV28 - TGTGCCAGCAGTCCCGCCGGACAGTCCAATAATTCACCCCTCCACTTT CASSPAGQSNNSPLHF
TRBJ2-1 - TRBV9 TRBD1 TGTGCCAGCAGCGTAGTGGGTGGGGACAGCTCCTACAATGAGCAGTTCTTC CASSVVGGDSSYNEQFF
TRBJ1-2 - TRBV7-3 TRBD1 TGTGCCAGCAGCTTAACCCCGGTTGGGGCAGGGGGAGGCTACACCTTC CASSLTPVGAGGGYTF
TRBJ2-2 - TRBV7-3 - TGTGCCAGCAGCTTAACCCCTCTAGGAGGAAGAAACACCGGGGAGCTGTTTTTT CASSLTPLGGRNTGELFF
TRBJ1-2 once TRBV4-3 - TGCGCCAGCAGCCAAGAGTCTCGGGTACCCTATGGCTACACCTTC CASSQESRVPYGYTF
TRBJ2-7 - TRBV10-3 TRBD1 TGTGCCATCAAAGGACAGGGGTACGAGCAGTACTTC CAIKGQGYEQYF
TRBJ1-2 medium-sized TRBV7-2 - TGTGCCAGCAGCATACAGGGTAGCTATGGCTACACCTTC CASSIQGSYGYTF
TRBJ2-1 - TRBV29-1 - TGCAGCGTTGGGAGGGGGCGGCAGTTCTTC CSVGRGRQFF
TRBJ1-5 - TRBV19 - TGTGCCAGTACCCGGACAGCGCCGCGATCATATAGCAATCAGCCCCAGCATTTT CASTRTAPRSYSNQPQHF
TRBJ2-2 - TRBV18 - TGTGCCAGCTCACCAAACCTAAACACCGGGGAGCTGTTTTTT CASSPNLNTGELFF